Presented here are 32 T cell receptor beta chains from one specimen sequenced in a study of shared clonotypes between healthy human individuals. Profiling relied on immunoSEQ multiplex PCR, and the TCRdb table lists in-frame clones only, not all of them. The repertoire has around 83,000 clones, roughly two thirds of them found once; the top ten carry about 51%. The specimen sequenced was memory CD8+ T cells sorted from blood. The subset here: CD45RO+ cells pooled with CCR7-negative TemRA cells. The source of these receptors is a man in his thirties or forties in good health.

The chain links TRBV18 to TRBJ2-2; D tentatively fits TRBD1 or TRBD2 (6 bases each). The CDR3 extends over 16 amino acids. V was pared by 6 bases and J by 0 bases, with 14 bases between. Germline V gene sequence: CDR1 KGHSH, CDR2 LQKENI. CDR3 in DNA: TGTGCCAGCTCGCCGGGGGCACCCGCGAACACCGGGGAGCTGTTTTTT. It specifies CASSPGAPANTGELFF. The variable domain in full, completed from reference TRBV18 and TRBJ2-2, reads NAGVMQNPRHLVRRRGQEARLRCSPMKGHSHVYWYRQLPEEGLKFMVYLQKENIIDESGMPKERFSAEFPKEGPSILRIQQVVRGDSAAYFCASSPGAPANTGELFFGEGSRLTVL.

The chain joins TRBV5-1 to TRBJ2-7, with D perhaps matching TRBD2 (6 bases). This CDR3 spans 17 amino acids. V gave up 4 bases and J gave up 2 bases, with 22 bases separating them. Germline V gene data show CDR1 as SGHRS and CDR2 as YFSETQ. This CDR3 reads CASSTEVSGATTYEQYF. CDR3 in DNA: TGCGCCAGCAGCACGGAGGTGTCGGGAGCTACCACCTACGAGCAGTACTTC.

This clone showed up just a few times. This chain joins TRBV7-9 and TRBJ2-7, with TRBD2 matching over 11 bases. Trimming at V came to 5 bases and at J to 0 bases, leaving 12 bases not matched to a gene. CDR3 length equals 18 residues. CDR1 is SEHNR, CDR2 FQNEAQ, per germline (reference sequence). CDR3 loop: CASSGPPTSGSTSYEQYF. In nucleotides, the CDR3 is TGTGCCAGCAGCGGGCCACCTACTAGCGGGAGCACCTCCTACGAGCAGTACTTC.

The J gene is TRBJ2-3, the V gene TRBV27; D ambiguous. The V gene's germline CDR1 is MNHEY and CDR2 SMNVEV (reference sequence). This CDR3 is 15 amino acids long. V lost 2 bases, J lost 3 bases, and 12 bases lay in between. The CDR3 sequence is CASSLRKLRTDTQYF. The CDR3 nucleotides read TGTGCCAGCAGTTTAAGGAAATTGAGGACAGATACGCAGTATTTT.

On this clone itself: Distinct nucleotide sequences in the sample also encode this CDR3. This rearrangement joins TRBV6-5 to TRBJ2-7, with TRBD1 matching 11 bases. This CDR3 is 14 amino acids long. Per the germline V gene, CDR1 is MNHEY and CDR2 is SVGAGI. Losses at the gene ends were 2 bases for V and 4 bases for J; bases not matched to a gene: 1. CDR3 DNA: TGTGCCAGCAGTTACGGGACAGGGGGATACGAGCAGTACTTC. Amino acid sequence: CASSYGTGGYEQYF.

CDR3 residues: CSVGWGGELFF. The CDR3 DNA is TGCAGCGTTGGATGGGGCGGGGAGCTGTTTTTT. The V gene is TRBV29-1, the J gene TRBJ2-2; D is uncertain. Trimming stripped 4 bases from V and 7 bases from J, with 7 bases between. The V gene's germline CDR1 is SQVTM and CDR2 ANQGSEA. The CDR3 is 11 amino acids.

This clone was detected ten times or more. The rearrangement uses TRBV6-1 and TRBJ1-2; a weak D match, TRBD1 (5 bases). Trimming stripped 2 bases from V and 4 bases from J, with 11 bases between. The CDR3 runs to 14 residues. Germline V CDR1 and CDR2: MNHNS, SASEGT. The CDR3 region is CASSEPGLGYGYTF. The CDR3 coding sequence is TGTGCCAGCAGTGAACCAGGGCTCGGCTATGGCTACACCTTC.

This chain connects TRBV5-1 to TRBJ2-1; D is ambiguous. V shed 5 bases and J shed 6 bases, with 6 bases lying between them. Germline-derived CDR1 and CDR2 are SGHRS and YFSETQ. This CDR3 comprises 11 residues. The CDR3 protein is CASSVSNEQFF. DNA for the CDR3: TGCGCCAGCAGTGTGTCCAATGAGCAGTTCTTC.

This chain joins TRBV5-8 and TRBJ2-7; D unresolved. The CDR3 length is 13 residues. CDR1 is SGHTS, CDR2 YDEGEE, per germline. V was cut by 2 bases and J by 1 base, with 7 bases left in between. This CDR3 is CASSLGVSYEQYF. The CDR3 coding sequence is TGTGCCAGCAGCTTAGGAGTATCCTACGAGCAGTACTTC. The full variable domain, completed using reference TRBV5-8 and TRBJ2-7, is EAGVTQSPTHLIKTRGQQATLRCSPISGHTSVYWYQQALGLGLQFLLWYDEGEERNRGNFPPRFSGRQFPNYSSELNVNALELEDSALYLCASSLGVSYEQYFGPGTRLTVT.

The chain has TRBV7-9 and TRBJ2-5; weak D call: TRBD2 (5 bases). This CDR3 has 15 residues. Germline assignment: CDR1 SEHNR and CDR2 FQNEAQ (reference sequence). The V end was cut by 0 bases, the J end by 2 bases, with 10 bases between. The CDR3 loop reads CASSLARTGQETQYF. As DNA, the CDR3 is TGTGCCAGCAGCTTAGCCCGGACTGGACAAGAGACCCAGTACTTC.

V usage is TRBV4-1 and J usage is TRBJ2-7; 11 bases match TRBD2. With V trimmed by 3 bases and J by 0 bases, 1 base remained unmatched. The germline CDR1 and CDR2 sequences are MGHRA and YSYEKL. The CDR3 has 15 amino acids. The CDR3: CASSHTSGSSYEQYF. Written as DNA, the CDR3 is TGCGCCAGCAGCCATACTAGCGGGAGCTCCTACGAGCAGTACTTC.

The chain employs TRBV27 and TRBJ1-1, with no clear D. The germline CDR1 and CDR2 sequences are MNHEY and SMNVEV (reference sequence). This CDR3 spans 15 amino acids. V lost 2 bases, J lost 0 bases, and 10 bases lay in between. CDR3 sequence (DNA): TGTGCCAGCAGTTTAACCCCCCGGGTGAACACTGAAGCTTTCTTT. Translation: CASSLTPRVNTEAFF.

The rearrangement links TRBV25-1 to TRBJ1-2; D is undetermined. Trimming shortened V by 3 bases and J by 8 bases, and 22 bases separated the two germline ends. The CDR3 is made up of 16 amino acids. CDR1 and CDR2 (germline): MGHDK, SYGVNS. CDR3 loop: CASSEFASGGLGGYTF. The CDR3 DNA reads as TGTGCCAGCAGTGAGTTCGCGTCAGGCGGTTTAGGGGGCTACACCTTC.

V usage is TRBV5-3 and J usage is TRBJ2-3, with D hard to call. TRBV5-3 is marked as an open reading frame, function uncertain. CDR3 length: 17 residues. V lost 5 bases, J lost 5 bases, and 24 bases lay in between. CDR3 coding DNA: TGTGCCAGAAGGGCCGAGCGCTCAAAGCACCGGGTAGATACGCAGTATTTT. Residues: CARRAERSKHRVDTQYF.

J is TRBJ2-7 and V is TRBV12-2; the D segment call TRBD2 is taken from the table without a DNA check. TRBV12-2 is noted as a pseudogene. The CDR3 runs to 17 residues. Here the CDR3 DNA reads TGTGCAAGTCGCTTAGTTGGCGGGAGGGCCAGCTCCTACGAGCAGTACTTC. Translating it yields CASRLVGGRASSYEQYF.

The chain employs TRBV6-6 and TRBJ2-7, with a weak D call TRBD1 (7 bases). Germline V gene data show CDR1 as MNHNY and CDR2 as SVGAGI (reference sequence). The length of the CDR3 is 13 residues. V lost 6 bases, J lost 5 bases, and 14 bases lay in between. DNA of the CDR3: TGTGCCAGCAGCCGACAGGGAGGCAACGAGCAGTACTTC. Translating gives CASSRQGGNEQYF.

CDR3 nucleotide sequence: TGTGCCAGCAGACAAGGGGCTTTGGGTGAAGCTTTCTTT. It encodes CASRQGALGEAFF. The chain joins TRBV25-1 to TRBJ1-1; possibly TRBD1 for D (5 bases). The CDR3 is 13 amino acids. Germline-derived CDR1 and CDR2 are MGHDK and SYGVNS. Trimming cost V 6 bases and J 7 bases, with 15 bases left between them. The full variable domain, with the rest looked up from reference TRBV25-1 and TRBJ1-1, is EADIYQTPRYLVIGTGKKITLECSQTMGHDKMYWYQQDPGMELHLIHYSYGVNSTEKGDLSSESTVSRIRTEHFPLTLESARPSHTSQYLCASRQGALGEAFFGQGTRLTVV.

Many counts were recorded for this clone. The chain links TRBV10-1 to TRBJ1-2; tentative D call: TRBD1 (5 bases). Germline CDR1 and CDR2: WNHNN and SYGVQD (reference sequence). V dropped 6 bases and J dropped 5 bases, with 13 bases sitting between them. This CDR3 has 13 residues. Here the CDR3 DNA reads TGCGCCAGCAGCGGCGTAGGGACGTATGGCTACACCTTC. Its translation is CASSGVGTYGYTF.

This clone has only one observation. The chain uses TRBV7-6 and TRBJ2-1; 11 bases fit TRBD2. The germline CDR1 and CDR2 sequences are SGHVS and FNYEAQ. Losses at the gene ends were 5 bases for V and 2 bases for J; bases not matched to a gene: 11. The CDR3 totals 18 residues. The CDR3 DNA reads as TGTGCCAGCAGCGCCGGGACTAGCGGCCTTTTGGCCTACAATGAGCAGTTCTTC. Translated, it gives CASSAGTSGLLAYNEQFF.

The chain uses TRBV6-1 and TRBJ1-1, with 8 bases aligning to TRBD1. Germline CDR1 is MNHNS and CDR2 is SASEGT. The CDR3 loop spans 12 amino acids. The V and J ends lost 11 bases and 7 bases, in that order; junction bases with no gene match: 9. Here the CDR3 DNA reads TGTGCCGTAGAAACGGACAGGGTTGAAGCTTTCTTT. Protein product: CAVETDRVEAFF.

This sequence joins TRBV28 and TRBJ2-7; D is ambiguous. The CDR3 contains 14 residues. Germline CDR1 and CDR2: MDHEN and SYDVKM. V shed 4 bases and J shed 12 bases, with 22 bases lying between them. The DNA for the CDR3 is TGTGCCAGCAGTTCTCCGGATTTCCCCTTGTACCGGTACTTC. This translates into CASSSPDFPLYRYF.

This clone was seen only a few times. The V call is TRBV2, the J call TRBJ2-1; TRBD1 matches at 9 bases. The CDR3 loop spans 16 amino acids. V lost 3 bases to trimming and J lost 5 bases; unmatched junction nucleotides: 8. The germline CDR1 and CDR2 sequences are SNHLY and FYNNEI. Here the CDR3 DNA reads TGTGCCAGCAGTGAGGCCGGGACAGGGCTTGACAATGAGCAGTTCTTC. As protein: CASSEAGTGLDNEQFF.

V is TRBV27 and J is TRBJ1-2, with D tentatively TRBD1 (5 bases). Trimming pared 4 bases from V and 5 bases from J, leaving 11 bases between. Germline V gene lookup returns CDR1 MNHEY and CDR2 SMNVEV (reference sequence). The CDR3 extends over 13 amino acids. The CDR3 sequence: CASSSLAGYGYTF. The CDR3 DNA is TGTGCCAGCAGTTCCCTGGCAGGGTATGGCTACACCTTC.

This clone was observed many times. The chain has TRBV7-9 and TRBJ2-1; 7 bases match TRBD2. This CDR3 is 16 amino acids long. Germline assignment: CDR1 SEHNR and CDR2 FQNEAQ (reference sequence). J gave up 5 bases and V 5 bases, and 12 bases lay outside the gene matches. CDR3 loop: CASSGPGTMPNNEQFF. In nucleotides, the CDR3 is TGTGCCAGCAGCGGCCCCGGGACTATGCCGAACAATGAGCAGTTCTTC.

The count of this clone is one. V is TRBV4-3 and J is TRBJ2-7; D is perhaps TRBD1 or TRBD2 (5 bases each). The CDR3 totals 14 residues. The V and J ends lost 6 bases and 4 bases respectively, with 16 bases between them. Per germline, CDR1 LGHNA and CDR2 YSLEER. The CDR3 reads CASSRSRGDYEQYF. The DNA of the CDR3 is TGCGCCAGCAGTCGATCGAGAGGGGATTACGAGCAGTACTTC.

DNA for the CDR3: TGCAGCGTGAGGGTCTGGGCGGGAGTGTTCAATGAGCAGTTCTTC. It is translated as CSVRVWAGVFNEQFF. This chain joins TRBV29-1 and TRBJ2-1, with 7 positions matching TRBD2. Losses at the gene ends were 6 bases for V and 6 bases for J; bases not matched to a gene: 14. The CDR3 has 15 amino acids. The germline V gene has CDR1 SQVTM and CDR2 ANQGSEA.

The chain combines TRBV19 with TRBJ2-7; D may be TRBD2 (5 bases). Germline V lookup: CDR1 LNHDA, CDR2 SQIVND (reference sequence). V lost 7 bases, J lost 2 bases, and 15 bases lay in between. The length of the CDR3 is 14 residues. In DNA, the CDR3 is TGTGCCAGTACCCCTCCGGGGTCCCCCTACGAGCAGTACTTC. Translated: CASTPPGSPYEQYF.

In its sample, this clone was seen a few times. The chain uses TRBV7-9 and TRBJ2-3, with D tentatively TRBD2 (6 bases). Germline V gene lookup returns CDR1 SEHNR and CDR2 FQNEAQ (reference sequence). V was clipped by 2 bases and J by 0 bases, with 12 bases between them. CDR3 length: 16 residues. CDR3: CASSLSFGGSTDTQYF. CDR3 nucleotides: TGTGCCAGCAGCTTATCCTTCGGGGGAAGCACAGATACGCAGTATTTT.

This clone showed up just a few times. This chain uses TRBV27 with TRBJ2-5; either TRBD1 or TRBD2 may fit D (5 bases each). This CDR3 region has 14 residues. V lost 5 bases, J lost 7 bases, and 17 bases lay in between. Germline V CDR1 and CDR2: MNHEY, SMNVEV (reference sequence). CDR3 sequence reads: CASSPQLGTGTQYF. CDR3 in DNA: TGTGCCAGCAGTCCCCAACTAGGGACGGGGACCCAGTACTTC.

Ten or more counts support this clone. V is TRBV6-5 and J is TRBJ2-7; TRBD1 might be the D (6 bases). V lost 10 bases and J 2 bases, leaving 12 bases between the germline ends. Germline V CDR1 and CDR2: MNHEY, SVGAGI. This CDR3 comprises 12 residues. CDR3 in DNA: TGTGCCACTCAGGGGAAACCCTACGAGCAGTACTTC. This translates into CATQGKPYEQYF.

This clone appeared a single time. This chain uses TRBV5-5 with TRBJ1-4, with a possible D match to TRBD1 (5 bases). The ends were cut back, 3 bases at V and 4 bases at J, with 13 bases in the middle. The germline V gene encodes CDR1 SGHKS and CDR2 YYEKEE (reference sequence). This CDR3 has 15 amino acids. The CDR3 DNA reads TGTGCCAGCAGCTGGGGGACCGGGCGTAATGAAAAACTGTTTTTT. Its protein is CASSWGTGRNEKLFF.

The chain carries TRBV7-9 and TRBJ2-1; 9 bases match TRBD2. From germline, CDR1 is SEHNR and CDR2 FQNEAQ (reference sequence). The CDR3 sequence is 14 residues long. After removal of 11 bases from V and 1 base from J, the junction contained 6 bases not matched to a gene. CDR3 sequence: CAGRAGGSYNEQFF. The CDR3 DNA sequence: TGTGCCGGGAGAGCGGGAGGTTCCTACAATGAGCAGTTCTTC.